The following is a T cell receptor beta chain sequence with its context. Synthetic TCR analog templates were spiked into each PCR. Profiled with immunoSEQ multiplex PCR; TCRdb holds only in-frame clones, not every one. The table lists tens of thousands of clones, over 80% of them singletons. The sample belongs to a study of PD-L1 blockade in urothelial cancer. In the study overall: Patients arrived having already received 0 to 3 prior chemotherapy regimens.

As for time point: pretreatment peripheral blood. Patients were living with locally advanced or metastatic urothelial carcinoma. The V segment lost 1 base and the J segment 5 bases; nucleotides outside the gene matches: 11. Per germline, CDR1 LGHNA and CDR2 YSLEER. The length of the CDR3 is 17 residues. The TCR was taken from a man older than 75 with urothelial cancer. Sequencing used PBMCs, obtained around atezolizumab (anti-PD-L1) treatment. This chain joins TRBV4-3 and TRBJ2-1; 7 nucleotides align to TRBD2. CDR3 DNA sequence: TGCGCCAGCAGCCAAGGGCACAAGGCGGGAGATGACAATGAGCAGTTCTTC. It yields the protein CASSQGHKAGDDNEQFF.